The source of this TCR beta chain is a study of blood T cell repertoires in COVID-19. The overall study: Acute-phase and convalescent COVID-19 samples originated in the United States, Italy and Spain.

Participants' reported clinical history set cohort assignment. The CDR3 consists of 11 residues. Germline CDR1 reads DFQATT; CDR2 reads SNEGSKA (reference sequence). V dropped 5 bases and J dropped 4 bases, with 8 bases sitting between them. Authors' processing steps: Estimation of nucleated cell counts relied on the amplification of reference gene primers. Sequencing was performed with immunoSEQ multiplex PCR; in TCRdb, only in-frame clones are kept and a portion is missing. V and J calls and clone size are copied from that table; D and trimming were computed from the DNA. The repertoire holds about 180,000 clones, with over 75% as singletons.

This TCR was sampled from a human donor with acute COVID-19. The donor label of this sample is uncertain. This chain joins TRBV20-1 and TRBJ1-2, with D possibly matching TRBD1 (6 bases). Material: PBMCs or T cells enriched from blood (not recorded which). CDR3 sequence (DNA): TGCAGTGCTCGGGACATCTATGGCTACACCTTC. Translating it yields CSARDIYGYTF.